The rows below give T cell receptor beta chains drawn from one sample of a study of blood T cell repertoires in COVID-19. Using immunoSEQ multiplex PCR, the repertoire was profiled, and TCRdb retains in-frame clones only, with some absent. The table shows approximately 230,000 clones, with roughly four fifths occurring only once. The sequenced sample consisted of peripheral blood. The origin of the receptors is an elderly man with acute or convalescent COVID-19. Both conserved end residues are part of each CDR3. The D gene is left open where the match is weak. Size is omitted from some rows. Given values are once, few, many or a class for expanded clones.

abundance | j_gene | len | v_gene | d_gene | CDR3aa | CDR3nt
- | TRBJ1-6 | 14 | TRBV5-1 | - | CASSLQGTNSPLHF | TGCGCCAGCAGCTTACAGGGAACTAATTCACCCCTCCACTTT
- | TRBJ1-1 | 16 | TRBV6-5 | TRBD1 | CASSYLGQGKNTEAFF | TGTGCCAGCAGTTACCTGGGACAGGGAAAGAACACTGAAGCTTTCTTT
- | TRBJ2-1 | 16 | TRBV7-8 | - | CASSLEFASIFNEQFF | TGTGCCAGCAGCTTAGAATTCGCTAGTATATTCAATGAGCAGTTCTTC
- | TRBJ1-1 | 15 | TRBV24-1 | - | CATSGAQQGNTEAFF | TGTGCCACCAGTGGGGCCCAACAGGGGAACACTGAAGCTTTCTTT
- | TRBJ1-1 | 15 | TRBV10-3 | - | CAISESTGSPPEAFF | TGTGCCATCAGTGAGTCAACAGGGTCCCCCCCTGAAGCTTTCTTT
- | TRBJ2-2 | 15 | TRBV19 | - | CASSIVTVNTGELFF | TGTGCCAGTAGTATCGTGACAGTTAACACCGGGGAGCTGTTTTTT
- | TRBJ1-5 | 14 | TRBV18 | TRBD1 | CASSATGDVQPQHF | TGTGCCAGCTCAGCGACAGGGGATGTTCAGCCCCAGCATTTT
- | TRBJ1-5 | 19 | TRBV4-1 | - | CASSQDAYRSLYSNQPQHF | TGCGCCAGCAGCCAAGATGCCTACAGGAGCCTTTATAGCAATCAGCCCCAGCATTTT
- | TRBJ1-3 | 16 | TRBV3-1/TRBV3-2 | - | CASSQVGLQVGNTIYF | TGTGCCAGCAGCCAAGTGGGTTTGCAGGTTGGAAACACCATATATTTT
- | TRBJ2-2 | 14 | TRBV10-3 | - | CAIRWSSNTGELFF | TGTGCCATCAGATGGAGTTCGAACACCGGGGAGCTGTTTTTT
- | TRBJ2-7 | 14 | TRBV18 | - | CASSPARVGYEQYF | TGTGCCAGCTCACCAGCCAGGGTAGGCTACGAGCAGTACTTC
- | TRBJ2-1 | 15 | TRBV24-1 | TRBD1 | CATSGYRGRRNEQFF | TGTGCCACCAGTGGTTACAGGGGGCGAAGAAATGAGCAGTTCTTC
- | TRBJ2-1 | 17 | TRBV7-2 | TRBD2 | CASSLWASGRAANEQFF | TGTGCCAGCAGCTTATGGGCTAGCGGGAGGGCCGCCAATGAGCAGTTCTTC
- | TRBJ2-6 | 17 | TRBV7-3 | TRBD1 | CASSRSVTGTGSNVLTF | TGTGCCAGCAGCCGCTCCGTTACCGGGACAGGGTCCAACGTCCTGACTTTC
- | TRBJ1-1 | 13 | TRBV3-1/TRBV3-2 | TRBD1 | CASSQDRQGMAFF | TGTGCCAGCAGCCAAGACCGACAGGGTATGGCTTTCTTT
- | TRBJ2-5 | 12 | TRBV3-1/TRBV3-2 | TRBD1 | CASSQVDRAQYF | TGTGCCAGCAGCCAAGTGGACAGGGCCCAGTACTTC
- | TRBJ1-2 | 14 | TRBV2 | TRBD1 | CASTGQGIGYGYTF | TGTGCCAGCACTGGACAGGGGATCGGCTATGGCTACACCTTC
- | TRBJ1-1 | 14 | TRBV18 | TRBD1 | CASSRDRRNTEAFF | TGTGCCAGCTCAAGGGACAGGCGGAACACTGAAGCTTTCTTT
- | TRBJ1-2 | 13 | TRBV5-1 | TRBD1 | CASSTGQGEGYTF | TGCGCCAGCAGCACCGGACAGGGGGAAGGCTACACCTTC
once | TRBJ1-2 | 13 | TRBV3-1/TRBV3-2 | - | CATTGIRSYGYTF | TGTGCCACAACAGGGATTCGGAGCTATGGCTACACCTTC
- | TRBJ2-1 | 16 | TRBV5-1 | TRBD1 | CASTRQGTGAYNEQFF | TGCGCCAGCACCAGACAGGGGACAGGGGCCTACAATGAGCAGTTCTTC
once | TRBJ2-3 | 14 | TRBV15 | - | CATSRGWRTDTQYF | TGTGCCACCAGCAGAGGCTGGAGAACAGATACGCAGTATTTT
few | TRBJ2-7 | 18 | TRBV1 | - | CTSSQEPRDGQESYEQYF | TGCACCAGCAGCCAAGAACCTCGAGACGGACAGGAATCCTACGAGCAGTACTTC
- | TRBJ2-3 | 20 | TRBV28 | TRBD2 | CASSFPLGLAGALSTDTQYF | TGTGCCAGCAGTTTTCCCCTAGGACTAGCGGGGGCTTTAAGCACAGATACGCAGTATTTT
- | TRBJ2-3 | 15 | TRBV5-1 | - | CASSLRRQRTDTQYF | TGCGCCAGCAGCTTGAGGAGACAGCGCACAGATACGCAGTATTTT
- | TRBJ1-1 | 15 | TRBV19 | - | CASTPGGHTNTEAFF | TGTGCCAGTACCCCTGGGGGCCATACGAACACTGAAGCTTTCTTT
- | TRBJ1-2 | 12 | TRBV27 | - | CASSLRGNGYTF | TGTGCCAGCAGTTTAAGGGGAAATGGCTACACCTTC
once | TRBJ1-4 | 16 | TRBV7-9 | - | CASSPDVGNPGEKLFF | TGTGCCAGCAGCCCAGACGTTGGGAACCCGGGAGAAAAACTGTTTTTT
- | TRBJ1-1 | 15 | TRBV6-6 | TRBD1 | CASSPGQGMNTEAFF | TGTGCCAGCAGTCCGGGACAGGGCATGAACACTGAAGCTTTCTTT
few | TRBJ1-1 | 14 | TRBV6-2/TRBV6-3 | - | CASSYRGQNTEAFF | TGTGCCAGCAGTTACCGAGGACAGAACACTGAAGCTTTCTTT
once | TRBJ2-7 | 13 | TRBV7-2 | - | CASSLGAVDEQYF | TGTGCCAGCAGCTTAGGGGCAGTCGACGAGCAGTACTTC
- | TRBJ1-1 | 12 | TRBV19 | - | CASGRVHTEAFF | TGTGCCAGTGGCAGGGTCCACACTGAAGCTTTCTTT
few | TRBJ2-7 | 17 | TRBV14 | TRBD2 | CASSFTGGELRSYEQYF | TGTGCCAGCAGCTTCACCGGGGGGGAACTACGCTCCTACGAGCAGTACTTC
- | TRBJ1-3 | 16 | TRBV5-1 | - | CASSLMAGSSGNTIYF | TGCGCCAGCAGCTTGATGGCGGGGAGCTCTGGAAACACCATATATTTT
- | TRBJ1-1 | 15 | TRBV2 | TRBD1 | CASRDRGTMNTEAFF | TGTGCCAGCAGGGACAGGGGAACCATGAACACTGAAGCTTTCTTT
- | TRBJ1-2 | 15 | TRBV4-2 | TRBD1 | CASRPTRTGKMYYTF | TGTGCCAGCAGGCCAACCCGGACAGGTAAAATGTACTACACCTTC
- | TRBJ2-7 | 13 | TRBV5-1 | - | CASSLDGGYEQYF | TGCGCCAGCAGCTTGGATGGGGGGTACGAGCAGTACTTC
- | TRBJ2-3 | 16 | TRBV24-1 | TRBD1 | CATSETGTGNTDTQYF | TGTGCCACCAGTGAGACCGGGACAGGGAACACAGATACGCAGTATTTT
- | TRBJ1-2 | 16 | TRBV4-1 | TRBD1 | CASSQGPGQGYYGYTF | TGCGCCAGCAGCCAAGGACCGGGACAGGGGTACTATGGCTACACCTTC
- | TRBJ2-1 | 16 | TRBV24-1 | - | CATSALSGTPYNEQFF | TGTGCCACCAGTGCCCTCTCCGGGACTCCATACAATGAGCAGTTCTTC
- | TRBJ1-1 | 15 | TRBV3-1/TRBV3-2 | - | CASSPGDRTNTEAFF | TGTGCCAGCAGCCCCGGAGACAGGACCAACACTGAAGCTTTCTTT
- | TRBJ2-6 | 20 | TRBV3-1/TRBV3-2 | TRBD1 | CASSQDRPGQGTPGANVLTF | TGTGCCAGCAGCCAAGATCGACCGGGACAGGGGACCCCTGGGGCCAACGTCCTGACTTTC
- | TRBJ2-7 | 14 | TRBV28 | TRBD1 | CASTPGQQGYEQYF | TGTGCCAGCACACCGGGACAGCAAGGCTACGAGCAGTACTTC
- | TRBJ2-5 | 15 | TRBV7-9 | - | CASSRGASFYETQYF | TGTGCCAGCAGCCGGGGAGCTAGCTTTTACGAGACCCAGTACTTC
- | TRBJ2-2 | 12 | TRBV12-3/TRBV12-4 | - | CASSFRAGELFF | TGTGCCAGCAGTTTCAGGGCCGGGGAGCTGTTTTTT
- | TRBJ2-6 | 13 | TRBV5-1 | - | CASSALTANVLTF | TGCGCCAGCAGCGCCCTGACAGCCAACGTCCTGACTTTC
- | TRBJ1-5 | 14 | TRBV6-2/TRBV6-3 | TRBD1 | CASTPGDRDQPQHF | TGTGCCAGCACCCCGGGAGACAGGGATCAGCCCCAGCATTTT
- | TRBJ1-1 | 16 | TRBV5-1 | TRBD1 | CASSPGTGASNTEAFF | TGCGCCAGCAGCCCCGGGACAGGGGCCTCTAACACTGAAGCTTTCTTT
- | TRBJ2-7 | 15 | TRBV9 | TRBD1 | CASSVAQGIRDEQYF | TGTGCCAGCAGCGTCGCACAGGGGATTAGGGACGAGCAGTACTTC
few | TRBJ1-5 | 14 | TRBV4-1 | TRBD1 | CASSHGGGLQPQHF | TGCGCCAGCAGCCACGGAGGGGGCCTTCAGCCCCAGCATTTT
- | TRBJ1-3 | 14 | TRBV30 | - | CACFRQGSGNTIYF | TGTGCCTGTTTTCGGCAGGGCTCTGGAAACACCATATATTTT
- | TRBJ2-7 | 14 | TRBV18 | TRBD1 | CASSRQGGVDEQYF | TGTGCCAGCTCACGACAGGGGGGTGTTGACGAGCAGTACTTC